This T cell receptor (beta chain) was recovered during a study of post-analysis software for immune sequencing data. Findings of the study overall: Among 5 or 6 TRBV segments more frequent in patients than controls were TRBV5-6, TRBV5-1 and TRBV20-1. Compared against controls, patients with multiple sclerosis displayed significantly lower normalized Chao1 diversity.

TCR beta cDNA libraries had unique molecular identifiers. TCRdb passed the PCR reads through MiXCR, listing each CDR3 protein once. Of 750,000 to 950,000 distinct CDR3 sequences in the sample, under 60% were seen once. Worth noting for this clonotype: The antigen is not known.

Germline V gene lookup returns CDR1 SEHNR and CDR2 FQNEAQ (reference sequence). This CDR3 spans 16 amino acids. After removal of 4 bases from V and 7 bases from J, the junction contained 9 bases not matched to a gene. This TCR derives from a girl aged 10 to 17 with multiple sclerosis. The rearrangement links TRBV7-9 to TRBJ2-1; 11 bases are shared with TRBD2. Sequencing was performed on blood. The CDR3 nucleotides read TGTGCCAGCAGCTCAACAGCTAGCGGGGGGAATAATGAGCAGTTCTTC. Protein product: CASSSTASGGNNEQFF.